The 20 T cell receptor beta chains presented below share a single source sample, sequenced in a study of cytomegalovirus exposure and HLA in healthy donors. Primers for the PCR totalled 60 Vbeta and 13 Jbeta. Profiled with immunoSEQ multiplex PCR; TCRdb holds only in-frame clones, not every one. The table has around 120,000 clones, over 65% seen once. Source material: PBMCs. Every receptor here comes from a woman aged 40 to 55 in good health and CMV-seropositive.

This rearrangement joins TRBV6-5 to TRBJ1-3; D is perhaps TRBD1 (6 bases). CDR3 length equals 13 residues. CDR1 is MNHEY and CDR2 is SVGAGI in the germline V gene. V was cut by 5 bases and J by 8 bases, with 13 bases left in between. CDR3: CASSRTVTDTIYF. CDR3 bases: TGTGCCAGCAGTCGGACAGTTACGGACACCATATATTTT.

The V call is TRBV10-3, the J call TRBJ2-2, with 14 bases aligning to TRBD2. Germline lookup yields CDR1 ENHRY and CDR2 SYGVKD. The CDR3 length is 15 residues. V gave up 4 bases and J gave up 7 bases; unmatched junction bases: 2. The CDR3 spells CAISGTSGGIGELFF. CDR3 DNA sequence: TGTGCCATCAGTGGGACTAGCGGGGGGATCGGGGAGCTGTTTTTT.

The rearrangement joins TRBV5-4 to TRBJ2-1, with a weak D call TRBD2 (5 bases). This CDR3 comprises 16 residues. The V end was cut by 2 bases, the J end by 10 bases, with 22 bases between. Germline CDR1 and CDR2: SGHNT and YYREEE (reference sequence). The CDR3 spells CASSLRRGPGMGEQFF. The CDR3 nucleotides read TGTGCCAGCAGCTTACGGCGCGGGCCTGGTATGGGAGAGCAGTTCTTC.

The chain carries TRBV2 and TRBJ2-7; D is perhaps TRBD2 (5 bases). Germline V gene data show CDR1 as SNHLY and CDR2 as FYNNEI. Deletions cut 4 bases from V and 4 bases from J, with 8 bases between. CDR3 length equals 12 residues. The CDR3 bases are TGTGCCAGCAGTGGCGAGGGTTACGAGCAGTACTTC. Translating it yields CASSGEGYEQYF.

The rearrangement uses TRBV6-1 and TRBJ1-2; D is unresolved. This CDR3 region has 13 residues. CDR1 MNHNS and CDR2 SASEGT come from the germline V gene. Trimming took off 7 bases at V and 0 bases at J, with 9 bases between the two ends. This CDR3 is CASMGSPNYGYTF. CDR3 nucleotides: TGTGCCAGCATGGGGAGTCCTAACTATGGCTACACCTTC.

The sample holds one count of this clone. The chain is built from TRBV30 and TRBJ2-7, with D possibly being TRBD2 (5 bases). The CDR3 consists of 17 residues. Germline V gene lookup returns CDR1 GTSNPN and CDR2 SVGIG (reference sequence). Trimming shortened V by 2 bases and J by 0 bases, and 20 bases separated the two germline ends. The chain's CDR3 is CAWSQPTLDLSSYEQYF. The CDR3, as DNA: TGTGCCTGGAGTCAACCCACTTTGGACTTGAGCTCCTACGAGCAGTACTTC.

This chain uses TRBV27 with TRBJ1-1, with 7 bases aligning to TRBD1. V gave up 3 bases and J gave up 1 base; unmatched junction bases: 8. This CDR3 has 16 residues. From germline, CDR1 is MNHEY and CDR2 SMNVEV (reference sequence). The CDR3 here is CASSFGVGGPNTEAFF. The DNA of the CDR3 is TGTGCCAGCAGTTTTGGAGTAGGGGGCCCGAACACTGAAGCTTTCTTT.

The sample holds a few counts of this clone. The chain uses TRBV5-1 and TRBJ2-3, with TRBD2 matching over 7 bases. The V segment lost 0 bases and the J segment 1 base; nucleotides outside the gene matches: 5. The CDR3 length is 16 residues. Per the germline V gene, CDR1 is SGHRS and CDR2 is YFSETQ. This CDR3 reads CASSLARTSGTDTQYF. CDR3 DNA sequence: TGCGCCAGCAGCTTGGCCCGAACTAGCGGCACAGATACGCAGTATTTT.

The rearrangement joins TRBV18 to TRBJ1-1; D not certain. The CDR3 covers 12 residues. Germline CDR1 KGHSH, CDR2 LQKENI. V lost 3 bases and J 1 base, leaving 3 bases between the germline ends. The CDR3 loop is CASSPKNTEAFF. The DNA for the CDR3 is TGTGCCAGCTCACCCAAGAACACTGAAGCTTTCTTT.

V is TRBV11-2 and J is TRBJ1-2; D is unresolved. CDR1 is SGHAT, CDR2 FQNNGV, per germline. This CDR3 is 14 amino acids long. With 1 base removed from V and 7 bases from J, the gap between germline ends came to 13 bases. CDR3 coding DNA: TGTGCCAGCAGCTTAGGTAGTGCGCCCGCTGGCTACACCTTC. As protein: CASSLGSAPAGYTF.

In this sample, this clone turned up a few times. The chain recombines TRBV7-8 with TRBJ1-6; TRBD1 matches 7 bases. This CDR3 has 16 amino acids. The germline V gene encodes CDR1 SGHVS and CDR2 FQNEAQ. With 0 bases clipped from V and 13 bases from J, the junction kept 12 bases outside the gene matches. CDR3 coding DNA: TGTGCCAGCAGCTTAGCGCTCGGGACAGATCCTTTGCCCCTCCACTTT. Translating it yields CASSLALGTDPLPLHF.

The gene calls are TRBV10-3 and TRBJ1-2, with 7 bases that match TRBD1. The CDR3 has 14 residues. Germline CDR1 ENHRY, CDR2 SYGVKD. Trimming took 0 bases from V and 2 from J; bases not matched to a gene: 0. This CDR3 reads CAISESTGNYGYTF. The CDR3, as DNA: TGTGCCATCAGTGAGTCGACAGGGAACTATGGCTACACCTTC.

The chain joins TRBV4-2 to TRBJ2-5, with no clear D. Per germline, CDR1 LGHNA and CDR2 YNFKEQ. CDR3 length: 16 residues. Trimming removed 4 bases at V and 0 bases at J, with 15 bases between. CDR3 DNA sequence: TGTGCCAGCAGCCCGTCCCCCAGGAAGTACCAAGAGACCCAGTACTTC. It codes for CASSPSPRKYQETQYF.

The chain is built from TRBV5-4 and TRBJ2-5; 8 positions match TRBD2. J was trimmed by 0 bases and V by 4 bases; bases with no gene match: 11. CDR3 length: 17 amino acids. Germline V CDR1 and CDR2: SGHNT, YYREEE (reference sequence). The CDR3 DNA follows: TGTGCCAGCAGCCGCCCGGAAGCGGGGGTGTACCAAGAGACCCAGTACTTC. Translated, it gives CASSRPEAGVYQETQYF.

This chain joins TRBV19 and TRBJ2-3, with D possibly being TRBD1 (6 bases). CDR1 LNHDA and CDR2 SQIVND come from the germline V gene (reference sequence). CDR3 length: 11 residues. Trimming pared 9 bases from V and 7 bases from J, leaving 11 bases between. Here the CDR3 DNA reads TGTGCCAGCCAAGGGGGACATACGCAGTATTTT. It codes for CASQGGHTQYF. The complete variable domain, with remaining parts taken from reference TRBV19 and TRBJ2-3, reads DGGITQSPKYLFRKEGQNVTLSCEQNLNHDAMYWYRQDPGQGLRLIYYSQIVNDFQKGDIAEGYSVSREKKESFPLTVTSAQKNPTAFYLCASQGGHTQYFGPGTRLTVL.

This chain connects TRBV7-2 to TRBJ2-7; weak D call: TRBD2 (5 bases). CDR3 length equals 15 residues. Germline V gene sequence: CDR1 SGHTA, CDR2 FQGNSA. Deletions cut 1 base from V and 2 bases from J, with 12 bases between. CDR3 coding DNA: TGTGCCAGCAGCTTAGAACCGATGAGGGCCTACGAGCAGTACTTC. This translates into CASSLEPMRAYEQYF.

This clone came up a few times. V and J are TRBV6-5 and TRBJ2-7, with a possible D match to TRBD1 (5 bases). V was clipped by 6 bases and J by 8 bases, with 14 bases between them. The germline gives CDR1 MNHEY, CDR2 SVGAGI. The length of the CDR3 is 12 residues. For the CDR3, the DNA is TGTGCCAGCAGCCCCGGGCAGGGCAAGCAGTACTTC. Its translation: CASSPGQGKQYF.

This clone was detected a few times. V and J are TRBV6-5 and TRBJ1-5; maybe TRBD1 (5 bases). This CDR3 is 14 amino acids long. Trimming stripped 4 bases from V and 9 bases from J, with 16 bases between. Per the germline V gene, CDR1 is MNHEY and CDR2 is SVGAGI. The CDR3 loop reads CASSSMTGGGPQHF. CDR3 sequence (DNA): TGTGCCAGCAGTTCAATGACCGGGGGGGGGCCCCAGCATTTT.

The V and J genes are TRBV2 and TRBJ1-2; D uncertain. The germline V and J ends were trimmed by 5 bases and 6 bases, with 7 bases remaining between them. Germline-derived CDR1 and CDR2 are SNHLY and FYNNEI. The CDR3 length is 11 residues. CDR3 in amino acids: CASSPADGYTF. CDR3 DNA sequence: TGTGCCAGCAGTCCGGCGGATGGCTACACCTTC.

The chain has TRBV29-1 and TRBJ2-5, with 9 nucleotides matching TRBD1. Near its end, the DNA agrees better with TRBJ2-7, so the J call may be wrong. This CDR3 is built from 13 residues. CDR1 and CDR2 from the germline V gene are SQVTM and ANQGSEA. CDR3 sequence: CSVVTGGPYEQYF. The CDR3 coding sequence is TGCAGCGTTGTTACAGGGGGCCCCTACGAGCAGTACTTC.